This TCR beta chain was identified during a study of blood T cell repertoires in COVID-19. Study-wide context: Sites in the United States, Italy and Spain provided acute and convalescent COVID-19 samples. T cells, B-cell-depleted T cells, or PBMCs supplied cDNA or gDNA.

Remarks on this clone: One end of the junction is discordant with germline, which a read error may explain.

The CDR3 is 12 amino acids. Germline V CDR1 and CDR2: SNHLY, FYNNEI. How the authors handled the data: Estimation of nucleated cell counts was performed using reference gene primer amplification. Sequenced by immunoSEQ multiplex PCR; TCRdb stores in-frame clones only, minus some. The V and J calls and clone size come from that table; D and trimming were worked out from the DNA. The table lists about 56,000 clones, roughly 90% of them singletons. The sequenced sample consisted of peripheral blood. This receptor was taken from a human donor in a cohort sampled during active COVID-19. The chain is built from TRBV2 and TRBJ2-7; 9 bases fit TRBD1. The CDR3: CASSLDRGSFHF. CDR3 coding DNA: TGTGCCAGCAGTCTCGACAGGGGGTCCTTCCACTTC.